Listed below are T cell receptor beta chains from one sample, sequenced in a study of blood T cell repertoires in COVID-19. Sequenced by immunoSEQ multiplex PCR; TCRdb stores in-frame clones only, minus some. The table includes a few hundred thousand clones, about 90% detected once. Sequenced: PBMCs or T cells enriched from blood (not recorded which). All receptors derive from a man aged 25-45 years who had recovered from COVID-19. Each CDR3 is given without its conserved first and last residue.

cdr3_aa j_call v_call
AWSVLAGRGTDTQY TRBJ2-3 TRBV30
ASSLDPGQGSYEQY TRBJ2-7 TRBV11-2
ASSKENGGGEDNEQF TRBJ2-1 TRBV21-1
ASSFAQTGAETQY TRBJ2-5 TRBV6-5
ASSWDRMNTEAF TRBJ1-1 TRBV5-4
ASQQGADTEAF TRBJ1-1 TRBV19
ASQSFSGRNYNEQF TRBJ2-1 TRBV28
ASKEREAYEQY TRBJ2-7 TRBV9
ASSLAGTDYEQY TRBJ2-7 TRBV5-5
ASSQDRQMSSYNSPLH TRBJ1-6 TRBV4-3
ASRDRGPESTEAF TRBJ1-1 TRBV5-5
SVALWELDTQY TRBJ2-3 TRBV29-1
ASSLGQSLYGYT TRBJ1-2 TRBV5-4
ASSEVENYGYT TRBJ1-2 TRBV2
ASSQGTEAYEQY TRBJ2-7 TRBV4-3
ASSSTGSLPTYEQY TRBJ2-7 TRBV6-5
ASSYIPGQHPPGTGELF TRBJ2-2 TRBV6-2/TRBV6-3
ASSSPRASQETQY TRBJ2-5 TRBV7-8
ASSQSGSTIIYNEQF TRBJ2-1 TRBV7-2